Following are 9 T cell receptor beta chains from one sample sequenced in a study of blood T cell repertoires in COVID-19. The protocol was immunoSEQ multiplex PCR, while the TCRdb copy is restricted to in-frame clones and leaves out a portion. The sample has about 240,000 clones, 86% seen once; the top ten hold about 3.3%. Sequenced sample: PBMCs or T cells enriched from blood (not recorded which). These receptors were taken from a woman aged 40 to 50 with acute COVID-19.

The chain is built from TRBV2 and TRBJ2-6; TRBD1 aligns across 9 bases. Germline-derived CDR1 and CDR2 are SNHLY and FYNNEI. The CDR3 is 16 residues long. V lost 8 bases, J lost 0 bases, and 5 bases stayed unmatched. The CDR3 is CASCRDRASGANVLTF. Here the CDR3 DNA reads TGTGCCAGCTGCCGGGACAGGGCCTCTGGGGCCAACGTCCTGACTTTC.

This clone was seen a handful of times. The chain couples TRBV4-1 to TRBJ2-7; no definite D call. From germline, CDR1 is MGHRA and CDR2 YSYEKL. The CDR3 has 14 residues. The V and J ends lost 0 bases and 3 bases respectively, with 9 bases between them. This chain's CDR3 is CASSQENSYYEQYF. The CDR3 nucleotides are TGCGCCAGCAGCCAAGAGAACTCATACTACGAGCAGTACTTC.

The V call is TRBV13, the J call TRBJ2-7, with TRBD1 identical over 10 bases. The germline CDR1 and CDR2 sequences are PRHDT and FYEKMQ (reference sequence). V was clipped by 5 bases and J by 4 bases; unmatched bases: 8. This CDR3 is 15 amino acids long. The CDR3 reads CASSHRGTGAYEQYF. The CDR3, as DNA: TGTGCCAGCAGCCACCGAGGGACAGGGGCATACGAGCAGTACTTC. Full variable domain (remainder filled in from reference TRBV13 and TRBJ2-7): AAGVIQSPRHLIKEKRETATLKCYPIPRHDTVYWYQQGPGQDPQFLISFYEKMQSDKGSIPDRFSAQQFSDYHSELNMSSLELGDSALYFCASSHRGTGAYEQYFGPGTRLTVT.

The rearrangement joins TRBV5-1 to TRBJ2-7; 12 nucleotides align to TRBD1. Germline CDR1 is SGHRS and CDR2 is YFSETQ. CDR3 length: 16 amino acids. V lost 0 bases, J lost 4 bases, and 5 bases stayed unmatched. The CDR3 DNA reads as TGCGCCAGCAGCTTGGAGGGACAGGGGGCACGTTACGAGCAGTACTTC. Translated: CASSLEGQGARYEQYF.

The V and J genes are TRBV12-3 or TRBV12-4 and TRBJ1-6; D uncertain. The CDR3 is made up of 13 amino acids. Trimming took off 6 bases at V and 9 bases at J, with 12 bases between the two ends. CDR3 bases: TGTGCCAGCAGCGCCGGACTCATTTCACCCCTCCACTTT. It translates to CASSAGLISPLHF.

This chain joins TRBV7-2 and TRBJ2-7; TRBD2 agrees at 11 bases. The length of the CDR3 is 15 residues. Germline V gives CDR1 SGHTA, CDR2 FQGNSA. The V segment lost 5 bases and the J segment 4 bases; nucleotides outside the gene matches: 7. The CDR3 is CASSQTSGSVYEQYF. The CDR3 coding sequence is TGTGCCAGCAGCCAAACTAGCGGGAGTGTTTACGAGCAGTACTTC.

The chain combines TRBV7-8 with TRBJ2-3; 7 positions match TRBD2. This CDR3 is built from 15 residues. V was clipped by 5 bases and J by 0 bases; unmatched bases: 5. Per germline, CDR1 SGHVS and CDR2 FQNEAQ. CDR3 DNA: TGTGCCAGCAGCGGAGCGGGGACTAGCACAGATACGCAGTATTTT. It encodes CASSGAGTSTDTQYF.

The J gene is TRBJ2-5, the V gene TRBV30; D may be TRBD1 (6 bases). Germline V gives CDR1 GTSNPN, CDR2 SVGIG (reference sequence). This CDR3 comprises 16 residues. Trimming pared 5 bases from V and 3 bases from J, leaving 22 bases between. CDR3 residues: CAWAGGGGQHKETQYF. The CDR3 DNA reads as TGTGCCTGGGCAGGAGGAGGTGGACAGCATAAAGAGACCCAGTACTTC.

CDR3 sequence (DNA): TGTGCCAGCAGCTTCGTCCCGGGGGAAGATACGCAGTATTTT. This gives the protein CASSFVPGEDTQYF. The gene calls are TRBV7-9 and TRBJ2-3, with D perhaps matching TRBD2 (6 bases). This CDR3 has 14 amino acids. V dropped 3 bases and J dropped 5 bases, with 12 bases sitting between them. CDR1 SEHNR and CDR2 FQNEAQ come from the germline V gene (reference sequence).